This T cell receptor beta chain was observed in a study of CD4 and CD8 cells across lung adenocarcinoma regions. Samples came from patients with localized non-small cell lung adenocarcinoma. This clonotype counts as medium-sized. The ends were cut back, 2 bases at V and 3 bases at J, with 6 bases in the middle. The CDR3 covers 13 residues. Germline CDR1 MNHEY, CDR2 SVGAGI. TCRdb re-called the PCR reads with MiXCR, one entry per CDR3 protein. The sample records around 9,800 distinct CDR3 sequences, less than 70% being singletons. Sequencing input: CD4+ T cells from the center of a lung tumor. This TCR was sampled from a male donor with lung adenocarcinoma. The CD4 and CD8 labels of this study may be unreliable. The rearrangement links TRBV6-5 to TRBJ2-3; possible D gene TRBD1, 5 bases. The CDR3: CASSYGATDTQYF. In nucleotides, the CDR3 is TGTGCCAGCAGTTACGGGGCAACAGATACGCAGTATTTT.